This is a list of T cell receptor beta chains from one sample in a study of control samples from healthy donors and cancer patients. TCRdb keeps only in-frame clones here, not all; method: immunoSEQ multiplex PCR. Of about 75,000 clones listed, around 94% are singletons. The specimen sequenced was blood. These receptors were obtained from a woman in her thirties or forties in good health. CDR3s include the opening cysteine and the closing phenylalanine or tryptophan. D genes are given only for firm matches. Clone sizes are given selectively: once, few, many, or a class where the clone is expanded.

len	v_gene	abundance	d_gene	j_gene	CDR3nt	CDR3aa
15	TRBV7-8	NA	NA	TRBJ1-1	TGTGCCAGCAGCACCCGAGGGGAAATTAACACTGAAGCTTTCTTT	CASSTRGEINTEAFF
15	TRBV6-1	NA	NA	TRBJ1-3	TGTGCCAGCAGTGAGTACGGGGGGTCCGGAAACACCATATATTTT	CASSEYGGSGNTIYF
16	TRBV7-9	NA	NA	TRBJ1-6	TGTGCCAGCAGCTTAGTGGTTGAGGGACCAAATTCACCCCTCCACTTT	CASSLVVEGPNSPLHF
15	TRBV19	once	NA	TRBJ2-2	TGTGCCAGTAGTATCTATCTGACTGGGGACGGGGAGCTGTTTTTT	CASSIYLTGDGELFF
15	TRBV4-3	NA	TRBD1	TRBJ1-6	TGCGCCAGCAGCCAGGGAAGACAGGGAGGCTCACCCCTCCACTTT	CASSQGRQGGSPLHF
12	TRBV7-9	NA	NA	TRBJ1-1	TGTGCCAGCAGCTTAATAAGGACTGAAGCTTTCTTT	CASSLIRTEAFF
16	TRBV27	NA	TRBD2	TRBJ2-1	TGTGCCAGCAGTTTCTCGCTAGCGGGGGCAAACAATGAGCAGTTCTTC	CASSFSLAGANNEQFF
15	TRBV7-9	NA	TRBD1	TRBJ1-5	TGTGCCAGCAGCTCGACAGGGTATAGCAATCAGCCCCAGCATTTT	CASSSTGYSNQPQHF
14	TRBV19	NA	NA	TRBJ2-2	TGTGCCAGTAGATTACCAGGGGACACCGGGGAGCTGTTTTTT	CASRLPGDTGELFF
15	TRBV7-9	NA	NA	TRBJ1-6	TGTGCCAGCAGCGAGGGCGCAGGGGATATTTCACCCCTCCACTTT	CASSEGAGDISPLHF
14	TRBV19	NA	NA	TRBJ2-3	TGTGCCAGTAGAAAGGGGGGGAGCACAGATACGCAGTATTTT	CASRKGGSTDTQYF
12	TRBV27	NA	NA	TRBJ1-1	TGTGCCAGCAGAGGACAAAACACTGAAGCTTTCTTT	CASRGQNTEAFF
15	TRBV9	once	TRBD1	TRBJ1-5	TGTGCCAGCAGCGTAGGGGGACAGGATAATCAGCCCCAGCATTTT	CASSVGGQDNQPQHF
15	TRBV13	NA	TRBD2	TRBJ2-7	TGTGCCAGCAGCTTATCGCTAGCGGGGAACTACGAGCAGTACTTC	CASSLSLAGNYEQYF
19	TRBV11-2	NA	TRBD2	TRBJ2-1	TGTGCCAGCACCCTCGGGGCGGTACCGGGGACTAGCGGGGACAATGAGCAGTTCTTC	CASTLGAVPGTSGDNEQFF
14	TRBV2	NA	NA	TRBJ2-2	TGTGCCAGCAGTGAAGGGGTGGCCAGCGGGGAGCTGTTTTTT	CASSEGVASGELFF
12	TRBV12-3/TRBV12-4	NA	NA	TRBJ1-4	TGTGCCAGCAGTTTAAACTTAGAAAAACTGTTTTTT	CASSLNLEKLFF
15	TRBV14	NA	NA	TRBJ2-7	TGTGCCAGCAGCCAAGCTCGGTCGATATACTACGAGCAGTACTTC	CASSQARSIYYEQYF
12	TRBV24-1	NA	NA	TRBJ2-1	TGTGCCACCTCCGGGAACACGAATGAGCAGTTCTTC	CATSGNTNEQFF
14	TRBV28	NA	NA	TRBJ1-3	TGTGCCAGCACCCCTGGGGGGGGCGGAAACACCATATATTTT	CASTPGGGGNTIYF
15	TRBV6-4	NA	TRBD2	TRBJ2-2	TGTGCCAGCAGTGACGGGACTAGCGGTATCGGGGAGCTGTTTTTT	CASSDGTSGIGELFF
14	TRBV7-6	NA	NA	TRBJ1-1	TGTGCCAGCAGCGCCGTTTCGGGGGACACTGAAGCTTTCTTT	CASSAVSGDTEAFF
14	TRBV19	NA	NA	TRBJ2-7	TGTGCCAGTAGTTCGGGACTTGATTCTTACGAGCAGTACTTC	CASSSGLDSYEQYF